This note documents a single T cell receptor (beta chain) sequence. No antigen is known for it. The record originates from a study of cytomegalovirus exposure and HLA in healthy donors. At collection, donors were nominally healthy, but unrecorded immune exposures were probable. Study-level results: Later analysis reportedly placed an Asian-associated ancestry cluster below the approximately 680-donor mean in N-insertions.

Primers: 60 Vbeta forward and 13 Jbeta reverse. TCRdb's table, derived via immunoSEQ multiplex PCR, lists solely in-frame clones and lacks some. Counted here are around 180,000 clones, roughly four fifths occurring once; the ten biggest clones make up more than 1.5%. This CDR3 has 15 residues. V gave up 7 bases and J gave up 3 bases, with 19 bases separating them. CDR1 is MNHEY and CDR2 is SMNVEV in the germline V gene (reference sequence). The V and J genes are TRBV27 and TRBJ2-7; possibly TRBD2 for D (5 bases). This TCR was recovered from a man younger than 35 in good health and CMV-seronegative. The sequenced material came from PBMCs. The CDR3 sequence is CASKSRGLPHYEQYF. CDR3 coding DNA: TGTGCCAGCAAATCTCGGGGATTACCCCACTACGAGCAGTACTTC.